This entry concerns a single T cell receptor (beta chain). The V end lost 4 bases, the J end lost 3 bases, and 13 bases lay between the germline ends. The CDR3 totals 15 residues. Germline values: CDR1 SGHNT, CDR2 YYREEE (reference sequence). Enrolled during active infection, Seattle patients were then followed longitudinally. The source of the sample is a study of blood T cell repertoires in COVID-19. Study-level background: Sites in the United States, Italy and Spain provided acute and convalescent COVID-19 samples. T cells, B-cell-depleted T cells, or PBMCs provided the cDNA or gDNA that served as material.

The authors' processing: Reference gene primer amplification gave estimated nucleated cell counts. Profiled with immunoSEQ multiplex PCR; TCRdb holds only in-frame clones, not every one. Clone size and the V and J calls come from that table; the DNA yielded D and trimming. The table records 250,000 to 350,000 clones, less than 85% of them present only once. Sequencing input: peripheral blood. The chain uses TRBV5-4 and TRBJ1-4; no firm D call. This sequence was found in a human donor with COVID-19, enrolled during active disease. The donor label of this sample is uncertain. This CDR3 is CASSARQSANEKLFF. The CDR3 nucleotides read TGTGCCAGCAGCGCCCGACAATCGGCTAATGAAAAACTGTTTTTT.